The sequence of this T cell receptor (beta chain) was determined in a study of shared clonotypes between healthy human individuals. This clone was detected only once. Some clones are missing from TCRdb's copy, which holds only in-frame ones; the method was immunoSEQ multiplex PCR. The table has approximately 980,000 clones, over 60% seen once. The CDR3 is 14 amino acids. The V and J ends lost 7 bases and 2 bases respectively, with 13 bases between them. Looked up from germline, CDR1 is MGHRA and CDR2 is YSYEKL. The receptor comes from a young man in good health. The V call is TRBV4-1, the J call TRBJ2-3; D may be TRBD2 (5 bases). The sample consisted of memory CD4+ T cells sorted from blood. Subset of the sample: CD45RA-negative fraction. The CDR3, as DNA: TGCGCCAGCACCGAAACCGGGAACACAGATACGCAGTATTTT. This gives the protein CASTETGNTDTQYF.